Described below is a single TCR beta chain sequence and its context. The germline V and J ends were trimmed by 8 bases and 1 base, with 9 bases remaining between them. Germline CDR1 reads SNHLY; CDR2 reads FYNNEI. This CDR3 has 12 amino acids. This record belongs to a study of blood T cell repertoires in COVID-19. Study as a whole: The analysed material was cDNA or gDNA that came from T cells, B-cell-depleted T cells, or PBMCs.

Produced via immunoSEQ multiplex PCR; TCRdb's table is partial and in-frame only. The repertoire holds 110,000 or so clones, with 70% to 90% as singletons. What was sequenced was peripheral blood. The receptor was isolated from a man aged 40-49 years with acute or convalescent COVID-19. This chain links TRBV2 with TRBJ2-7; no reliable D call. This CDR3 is CASGYRSYEQYF. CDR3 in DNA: TGTGCCAGCGGGTACAGATCCTACGAGCAGTACTTC.